This T cell receptor beta chain derives from a study of CD8 T cells in Susac syndrome. The V and J ends lost 6 bases and 6 bases, in that order; junction bases with no gene match: 6. The CDR3 length is 13 residues. Germline V lookup: CDR1 SGHRS, CDR2 YFSETQ. RNA amounts of roughly 0.45 to 1 ug underwent reverse transcription with random hexamers. Amplification of TCR beta CDR3 by immunoSEQ multiplex PCR spanned 54 Vbeta and 13 Jbeta. TCRdb reanalysed the immunoSEQ multiplex PCR reads using MiXCR and keeps one entry per CDR3 protein. The profile shows 140,000 to 150,000 distinct CDR3 sequences, 94% of them singletons. The study sequenced TCR beta in blood CD8+ and CD4+ T cells. The TEMRA cells underwent FACS enrichment, while the CD8+ and CD4+ T cells underwent negative isolation.

The source is a human donor in good health. This chain joins TRBV5-1 and TRBJ2-5; TRBD2 aligns across 9 bases. The sample was CD4+ T cells from PBMCs. CDR3 sequence: CASIAGEGQTQYF. CDR3 nucleotides: TGCGCCAGCATAGCGGGAGAGGGACAGACCCAGTACTTC.